A selection of T cell receptor beta chains follows, all from one sample in a study of T cells in localized non-small cell lung cancer. TCRdb's copy holds only in-frame clones and misses some; the assay was immunoSEQ multiplex PCR. The repertoire holds about 31,000 clones, 70% to 90% seen once, with 10% in the top ten. The starting material was peripheral blood, obtained before any cancer treatment. The receptors were gathered from a woman aged 40 to 75 with stage I lung adenocarcinoma. Each CDR3 is given with its conserved first and last residue. Each record gives: clone size, V gene, D gene, J gene, CDR3 DNA, CDR3 protein. The D gene is left open where the match is weak. The size field is filled for only some rows; it gives once, few, many or a size class.

NA	TRBV9	TRBD2	TRBJ2-5	TGTGCCAGCAGCGTTAGCGGGGGCCGAGAGACCCAGTACTTC	CASSVSGGRETQYF
NA	TRBV11-2	TRBD2	TRBJ2-1	TGTGCCAGCAGCTATAGCGGGGGGTCCTACAATGAGCAGTTCTTC	CASSYSGGSYNEQFF
NA	TRBV27	NA	TRBJ1-2	TGTGCCAGCAGTTTGAGGGGTGGGTATCATGACTACACCTTC	CASSLRGGYHDYTF
few	TRBV6-1	NA	TRBJ1-1	TGTGCCAGCAGTGAGTGGAACACTGAAGCTTTCTTT	CASSEWNTEAFF
NA	TRBV5-1	TRBD1	TRBJ2-3	TGCGCCAGCAGCTTGGGGGACAGGGGGCCTGCAGATACGCAGTATTTT	CASSLGDRGPADTQYF
NA	TRBV7-3	NA	TRBJ2-5	TGTGCCAGCAGCTGGGGGAGGCAAGAGACCCAGTACTTC	CASSWGRQETQYF
NA	TRBV2	NA	TRBJ1-6	TGTGCCAGCAAAAACGAACAGGGCCTATTTTCACCCCTCCACTTT	CASKNEQGLFSPLHF
NA	TRBV7-9	TRBD2	TRBJ2-1	TGTGCCAGCAGCTTAGCGGGTAGCGGGGGGGCGAATGAGCAGTTCTTC	CASSLAGSGGANEQFF
NA	TRBV6-1	NA	TRBJ1-1	TGTGCCAGCAGTGAAGTCTTCAAGAACACTGAAGCTTTCTTT	CASSEVFKNTEAFF
NA	TRBV7-2	NA	TRBJ1-6	TGTGCCAGCAGACCGGACAAGTCATCCTATAATTCACCCCTCCACTTT	CASRPDKSSYNSPLHF
NA	TRBV9	NA	TRBJ2-5	TGTGCCAGCAGCGCCCCCCTCCGAGACAGGCACCAAGAGACCCAGTACTTC	CASSAPLRDRHQETQYF
NA	TRBV5-1	TRBD2	TRBJ2-1	TGCGCCAGCAGTCTTGGACTAGCGACGTACAATGAGCAGTTCTTC	CASSLGLATYNEQFF
NA	TRBV19	TRBD2	TRBJ2-7	TGTGCCAGTAGTATTGCGGGGGGCATAGTCGAGCAGTACTTC	CASSIAGGIVEQYF
NA	TRBV9	NA	TRBJ1-2	TGTGCCAGCAGCCGTAGGATGGGGCAAAATGGCTACACCTTC	CASSRRMGQNGYTF
NA	TRBV7-2	TRBD2	TRBJ2-5	TGTGCCAGCAGCTTAGGGGCTAGCGGGGGCCAAGAGACCCAGTACTTC	CASSLGASGGQETQYF
NA	TRBV1	NA	TRBJ1-4	TGCACCAGCAGCCAAGAGGATGAAAAACTGTTTTTT	CTSSQEDEKLFF
NA	TRBV6-5	NA	TRBJ2-2	TGTGCCAGCAGTTACTCGATAGTCCCCCTCGCCGGGGAGCTGTTTTTT	CASSYSIVPLAGELFF
NA	TRBV5-1	NA	TRBJ2-5	TGCGCCAGCAGCTTGGCCCGGCCAGGGCTTGGAGAGACCCAGTACTTC	CASSLARPGLGETQYF
NA	TRBV7-9	NA	TRBJ2-2	TGTGCCAGCAGCTTAGCGACGGCAAGTTATAACACCGGGGAGCTGTTTTTT	CASSLATASYNTGELFF
NA	TRBV6-5	TRBD2	TRBJ2-4	TGTGCCAGCAGTTACTCGATTGGGACTAGTGTAAACATTCAGTACTTC	CASSYSIGTSVNIQYF
NA	TRBV5-4	TRBD1	TRBJ1-2	TGTGCCAGCAGCAGGGACAGGGAATCTAACTATGGCTACACCTTC	CASSRDRESNYGYTF
NA	TRBV27	NA	TRBJ1-6	TGTGCCAGCAGTTATTATAATTCACCCCTCCACTTT	CASSYYNSPLHF
NA	TRBV30	NA	TRBJ2-1	TGTGCCTGGAGTATTGGCAGCTCCTACAATGAGCAGTTCTTC	CAWSIGSSYNEQFF
once	TRBV19	NA	TRBJ1-5	TGTGCCAGTAGGGAGTCAGGGGAAAATCAGCCCCAGCATTTT	CASRESGENQPQHF
NA	TRBV7-2	NA	TRBJ2-3	TGTGCCAGCAGCCCCACCTATCAGACGGCTACGCAGTATTTT	CASSPTYQTATQYF
once	TRBV30	TRBD2	TRBJ2-5	TGTGCCTGGAATATGGCGGGAGGTCGTCCCGGGCCCCAGTACTTC	CAWNMAGGRPGPQYF
NA	TRBV19	TRBD1	TRBJ1-1	TGTGCCAGTAGGGGGACAGGGGGTCCGAACACTGAAGCTTTCTTT	CASRGTGGPNTEAFF
NA	TRBV30	NA	TRBJ1-5	TGTGCCTGGAGTGAGGGGGAGAATCAGCCCCAGCATTTT	CAWSEGENQPQHF
few	TRBV7-2	TRBD1	TRBJ2-7	TGTGCCAGCAGCTCCGGGACAGGGAGCGACGAGCAGTACTTC	CASSSGTGSDEQYF
NA	TRBV27	NA	TRBJ2-4	TGTGCCAGCAGTTTATCGGACCATAGGACTGACATTCAGTACTTC	CASSLSDHRTDIQYF
NA	TRBV5-1	NA	TRBJ1-1	TGCGCCAGCAGCATAGGACAGCAGAACACTGAAGCTTTCTTT	CASSIGQQNTEAFF
NA	TRBV27	NA	TRBJ2-1	TGTGCCAGCAGACTAGCCGGTAGCTCCTACAATGAGCAGTTCTTC	CASRLAGSSYNEQFF
NA	TRBV9	NA	TRBJ2-3	TGTGCCAGCAGCGTAGCCCAGTCGCTTAGCACAGATACGCAGTATTTT	CASSVAQSLSTDTQYF
NA	TRBV7-9	TRBD1	TRBJ2-5	TGTGCCAGCAGCTTAAGTAAGGGGGCAAGGGAGACCCAGTACTTC	CASSLSKGARETQYF
NA	TRBV5-6	NA	TRBJ2-2	TGTGCCAGCAGCTATCGGGGGCACACCGGGGAGCTGTTTTTT	CASSYRGHTGELFF
NA	TRBV27	TRBD1	TRBJ2-3	TGTGCCGGGCCAACCTCGGAACCGGGACAGGGGTGCGCAGATACGCAGTATTTT	CAGPTSEPGQGCADTQYF
NA	TRBV7-3	TRBD1	TRBJ2-2	TGTGCCAGCAGCCCACAGGGGGCAAACACCGGGGAGCTGTTTTTT	CASSPQGANTGELFF
few	TRBV19	NA	TRBJ1-5	TGTGCCAGTAGTGCTCAGGGTACGGTTTCGCCCCAGCATTTT	CASSAQGTVSPQHF
once	TRBV7-2	TRBD2	TRBJ2-2	TGTGCCAGCAGCCCCCGACTAGCGGGGGGCCAACTGTTTTTT	CASSPRLAGGQLFF
NA	TRBV5-6	NA	TRBJ1-6	TGTGCCAGCAGCTTTGGAATACGGGATAATTCACCCCTCCACTTT	CASSFGIRDNSPLHF
NA	TRBV10-1	TRBD1	TRBJ1-4	TGCGCCAGCAGTCCGGGACAGGGGGCTGAAAAACTGTTTTTT	CASSPGQGAEKLFF